This T cell receptor beta chain came from a study of cytomegalovirus exposure and HLA in healthy donors. Study-wide results and caveats: Productive rates of about 87% or about 30% were seen for most TCR beta V segments in an earlier analysis.

Use of 60 Vbeta and 13 Jbeta primers characterized the PCR. Only in-frame clones appear in the TCRdb table, and some are missing; sequencing was by immunoSEQ multiplex PCR. This sample has about 160,000 clones; about three quarters occur once, and the top ten carry around 2.8%. V lost 6 bases and J lost 1, with 8 bases in between. Looked up from germline, CDR1 is MGHDK and CDR2 is SYGVNS. The CDR3 runs to 13 residues. Sampled while nominally healthy, donors likely had unrecorded immune exposures. Note on this clone: As yet, its antigen is unknown.

The sequencing input was PBMCs. J is TRBJ2-3 and V is TRBV25-1; weak D call: TRBD1 (5 bases). This clonotype was obtained from a woman between 25 and 40 years old in good health and CMV-seronegative. The CDR3 nucleotides read TGTGCCAGCAGGGGGCTCGGCACAGATACGCAGTATTTT. Translation gives CASRGLGTDTQYF. Full variable domain (remainder filled in from reference TRBV25-1 and TRBJ2-3): EADIYQTPRYLVIGTGKKITLECSQTMGHDKMYWYQQDPGMELHLIHYSYGVNSTEKGDLSSESTVSRIRTEHFPLTLESARPSHTSQYLCASRGLGTDTQYFGPGTRLTVL.